This TCR beta chain was recovered during a study of blood T cells in healthy people across ages. CDR3 length: 13 residues. V shed 4 bases, J shed 5 bases, and the junction held 4 bases outside the gene matches. Germline V gene data show CDR1 as SQVTM and CDR2 as ANQGSEA. Sample-barcoded 5' priming and a J-beta primer mix drove a second PCR of about 6 to 11 cycles. Via MiXCR, TCRdb re-called the 5' RACE reads, giving one row per CDR3 protein. The sample holds around 600,000 distinct CDR3 sequences; under 55% are singletons and the top ten take about 22%. At least 5 micrograms of total RNA were extracted per sample.

The specimen sequenced was blood. This chain uses TRBV29-1 with TRBJ1-5, with 8 bases lining up with TRBD1. This clonotype was sampled from a man older than 75 in good health. CDR3 region: CSVGDRIDQPQHF. In DNA, the CDR3 is TGCAGCGTTGGGGACAGGATCGATCAGCCCCAGCATTTT.